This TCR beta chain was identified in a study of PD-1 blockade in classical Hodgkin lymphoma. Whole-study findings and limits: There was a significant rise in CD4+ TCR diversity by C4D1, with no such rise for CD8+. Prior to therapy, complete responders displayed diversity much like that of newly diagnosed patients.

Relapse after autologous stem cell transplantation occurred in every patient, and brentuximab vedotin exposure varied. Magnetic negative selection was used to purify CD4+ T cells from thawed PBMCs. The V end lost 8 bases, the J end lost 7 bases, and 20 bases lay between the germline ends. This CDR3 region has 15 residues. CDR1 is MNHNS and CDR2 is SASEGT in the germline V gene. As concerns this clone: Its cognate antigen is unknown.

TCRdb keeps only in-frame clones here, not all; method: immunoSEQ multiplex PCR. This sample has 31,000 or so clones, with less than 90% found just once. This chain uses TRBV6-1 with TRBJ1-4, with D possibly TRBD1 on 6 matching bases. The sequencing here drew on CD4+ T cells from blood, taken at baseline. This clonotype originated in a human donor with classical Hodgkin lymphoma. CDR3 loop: CASVSGETGREKLFF. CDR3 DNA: TGTGCCAGCGTCTCAGGGGAAACAGGTCGTGAAAAACTGTTTTTT.